The present T cell receptor (beta chain) was sequenced within a study of CD8 T cells in ankylosing spondylitis. Points from the study as a whole: Some of these motif variants have turned up before, in reports on reactive arthritis synovial fluid and blood. Among TCR beta sequences, a motif of under ten highly homologous variants appeared characteristic of ankylosing spondylitis blood. Within matched ankylosing spondylitis synovial fluid, disease-linked clones were reportedly significantly enriched.

This clonotype was picked up many times. Its target is unknown. This CDR3 has 15 amino acids. Trimming removed 5 bases from V and 6 bases from J; junction bases left unmatched: 13. Germline values: CDR1 SGHRS, CDR2 YFSETQ. Scientists made TCR beta libraries using quantitative 5'-RACE with molecular barcodes. TCRdb re-called the 5' RACE reads through MiXCR, storing one row per CDR3 protein. Here the sample spans around 890,000 distinct CDR3 sequences, approximately 12% being singletons. Sequenced: blood, either unsorted or a sorted T cell fraction (not recorded which). This chain connects TRBV5-1 to TRBJ2-7, with 8 positions matching TRBD1. This TCR derives from a male donor with ankylosing spondylitis. The CDR3 DNA reads as TGCGCCAGCAGTTACGACAGGGGACTTAGGAGCGAGCAGTACTTC. Translated, it gives CASSYDRGLRSEQYF.